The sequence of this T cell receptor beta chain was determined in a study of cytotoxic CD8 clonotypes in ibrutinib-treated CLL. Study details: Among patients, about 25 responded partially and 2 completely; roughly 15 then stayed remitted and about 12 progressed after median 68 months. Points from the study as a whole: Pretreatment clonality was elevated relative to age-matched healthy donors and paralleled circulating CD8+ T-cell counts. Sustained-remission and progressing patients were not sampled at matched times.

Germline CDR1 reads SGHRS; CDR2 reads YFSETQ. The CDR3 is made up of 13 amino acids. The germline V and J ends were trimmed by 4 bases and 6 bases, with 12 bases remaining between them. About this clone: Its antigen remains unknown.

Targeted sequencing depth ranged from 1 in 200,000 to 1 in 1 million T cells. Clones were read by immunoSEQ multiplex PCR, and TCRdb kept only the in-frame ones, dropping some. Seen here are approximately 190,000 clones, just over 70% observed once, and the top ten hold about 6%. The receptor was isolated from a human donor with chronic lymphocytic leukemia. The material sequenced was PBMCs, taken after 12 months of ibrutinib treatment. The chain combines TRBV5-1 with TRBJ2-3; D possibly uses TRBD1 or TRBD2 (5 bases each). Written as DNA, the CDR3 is TGCGCCAGCAGCCGGCCAGGGACGGATACGCAGTATTTT. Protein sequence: CASSRPGTDTQYF.